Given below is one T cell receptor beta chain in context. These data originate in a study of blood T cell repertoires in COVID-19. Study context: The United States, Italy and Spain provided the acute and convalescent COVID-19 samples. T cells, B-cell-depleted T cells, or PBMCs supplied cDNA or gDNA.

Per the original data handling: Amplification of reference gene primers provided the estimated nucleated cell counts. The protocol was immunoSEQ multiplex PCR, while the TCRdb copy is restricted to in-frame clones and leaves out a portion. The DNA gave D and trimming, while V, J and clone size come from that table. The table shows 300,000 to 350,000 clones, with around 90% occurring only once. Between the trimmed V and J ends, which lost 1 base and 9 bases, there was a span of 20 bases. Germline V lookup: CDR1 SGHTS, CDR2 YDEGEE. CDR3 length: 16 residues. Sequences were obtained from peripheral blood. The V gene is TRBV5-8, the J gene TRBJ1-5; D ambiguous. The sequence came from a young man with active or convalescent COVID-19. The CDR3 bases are TGTGCCAGCAGCTTGAGCAGCGCCTCTTATATAGGGCCCCAGCATTTT. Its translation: CASSLSSASYIGPQHF.